Listed here is a single T cell receptor beta chain. The data derive from a study of shared clonotypes between healthy human individuals. TCRdb keeps only in-frame clones here, not all; method: immunoSEQ multiplex PCR. The sample has 2 million to 2.5 million clones, around 93% seen once. It was CD45RO-negative cells, positively selected for CCR7, that made up naive CD8 cells, with terminally differentiated effector memory CD45RA+ cells excluded. With 5 bases removed from V and 0 bases from J, the gap between germline ends came to 16 bases. CDR3 length equals 17 residues. Germline CDR1 is PRHDT and CDR2 is FYEKMQ (reference sequence).

The source of this sequence is a man younger than 30 in good health. Some clones in this sample may be carry-over from other donors' samples. The genes are TRBV13 and TRBJ1-4; D might be TRBD1 (6 bases). Sample: naive CD8+ T cells from PBMCs. CDR3 bases: TGTGCCAGCAGCATCCGTAGCACAGGGACAACTAATGAAAAACTGTTTTTT. Translating it yields CASSIRSTGTTNEKLFF.